This TCR beta chain came from a study of cytomegalovirus exposure and HLA in healthy donors. Comments on this clone: Its antigen is not known.

Primers included in the PCR were 60 Vbeta and 13 Jbeta primers. The data were produced by immunoSEQ multiplex PCR, yet TCRdb's version contains in-frame clones alone and is incomplete. The sample includes 150,000 to 200,000 clones, about four fifths of them seen just once. The J segment lost 5 bases and the V segment lost 0 bases, leaving 6 bases of the junction unmatched. Germline CDR1 SGHTA, CDR2 FQGNSA. The CDR3 covers 17 residues. Findings and caveats of the study: Cytomegalovirus-associated TCR beta chains were listed, numbering 150 to 200.

The chain has TRBV7-2 and TRBJ2-2, with 10 positions matching TRBD2. The sequencing sample was made of PBMCs. This clonotype originated in a man aged 45 to 65 in good health and CMV-seronegative. The CDR3 region is CASSLAPAGGPTGELFF. DNA for the CDR3: TGTGCCAGCAGCTTAGCCCCAGCGGGAGGGCCGACCGGGGAGCTGTTTTTT.